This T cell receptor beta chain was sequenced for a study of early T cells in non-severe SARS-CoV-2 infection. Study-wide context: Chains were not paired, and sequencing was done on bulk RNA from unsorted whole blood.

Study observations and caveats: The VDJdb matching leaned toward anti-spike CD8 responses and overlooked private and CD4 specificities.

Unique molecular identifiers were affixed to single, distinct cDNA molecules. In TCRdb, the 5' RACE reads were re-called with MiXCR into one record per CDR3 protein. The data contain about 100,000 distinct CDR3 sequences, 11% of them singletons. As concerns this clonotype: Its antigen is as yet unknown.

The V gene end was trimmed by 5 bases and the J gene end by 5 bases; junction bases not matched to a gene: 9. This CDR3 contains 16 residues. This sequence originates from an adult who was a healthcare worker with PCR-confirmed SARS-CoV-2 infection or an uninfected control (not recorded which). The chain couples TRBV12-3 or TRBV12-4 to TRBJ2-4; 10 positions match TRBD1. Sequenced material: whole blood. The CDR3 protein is CASSPPGTGAENIQYF. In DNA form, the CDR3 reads TGTGCCAGCAGTCCGCCCGGGACAGGGGCTGAAAACATTCAGTACTTC.